This T cell receptor beta chain was identified during a study of blood T cells in healthy people across ages. Notes on the study in general: From one million sequenced T cells, diversity estimates were lower bounds. Observed TCR beta diversity per million T cells went down as age went up. This fall followed a roughly linear course with age. With unsorted PBMCs, a conclusive comparison of naive versus antigen-experienced cells was not possible.

Concerning this clonotype itself: Its cognate antigen is unknown.

Combining a sample-barcoded 5' primer with a J-beta primer mix, a second PCR ran for about 7 to 11 cycles. Every molecule of cDNA carried a tag from a template-switch adaptor with 12 random nucleotides. Using its own MiXCR run on the 5' RACE reads, TCRdb lists one record per CDR3 protein. The sample consists of about 570,000 distinct CDR3 sequences, about 29% of them appearing once. The CDR3 is 15 amino acids. The V and J ends lost 6 bases and 2 bases, in that order; junction bases with no gene match: 8. Per germline, CDR1 DFQATT and CDR2 SNEGSKA (reference sequence). The sample was also reused in another study, on T cells of mothers and their children.

The source is a boy aged 2 to 9 in good health. Sequences were obtained from blood. The genes are TRBV20-1 and TRBJ2-3, with 10 bases aligning to TRBD2. CDR3 nucleotides: TGCAGTGCCACCACCGGGACTAGCGACACAGATACGCAGTATTTT. This translates into CSATTGTSDTDTQYF.